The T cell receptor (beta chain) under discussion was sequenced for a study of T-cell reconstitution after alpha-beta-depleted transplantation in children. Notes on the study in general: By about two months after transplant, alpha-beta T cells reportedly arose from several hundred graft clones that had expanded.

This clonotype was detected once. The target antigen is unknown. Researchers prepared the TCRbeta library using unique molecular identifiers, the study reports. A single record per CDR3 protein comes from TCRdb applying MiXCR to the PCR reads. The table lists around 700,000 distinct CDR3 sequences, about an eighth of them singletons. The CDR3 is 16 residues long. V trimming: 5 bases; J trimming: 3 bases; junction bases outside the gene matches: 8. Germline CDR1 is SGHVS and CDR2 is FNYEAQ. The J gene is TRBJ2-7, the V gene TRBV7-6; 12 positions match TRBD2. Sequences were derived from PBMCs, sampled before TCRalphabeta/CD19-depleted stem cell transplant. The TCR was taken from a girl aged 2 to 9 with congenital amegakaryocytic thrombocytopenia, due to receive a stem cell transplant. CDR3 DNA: TGTGCCAGCAGCCCGGAGACTAGCGGGAGCATCTACGAGCAGTACTTC. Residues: CASSPETSGSIYEQYF.